This T cell receptor (beta chain) came from a study of Graves' ophthalmopathy and Graves' hyperthyroidism. RNA transcripts were the source from which TCR beta CDR3 regions were amplified. Investigators did first-round RT-PCR with HTBI primers, then second-round multiplex PCR. Each CDR3 protein gets one entry after TCRdb re-called the multiplex PCR reads with MiXCR. The sample shows about 1.2 million distinct CDR3 sequences, roughly 35% of them seen only once. Unmatched junction bases numbered 22, after V lost 6 bases and J lost 6 bases. This CDR3 has 18 residues. The V gene's germline CDR1 is MGHDK and CDR2 SYGVNS.

The chain employs TRBV25-1 and TRBJ2-7, with 8 positions matching TRBD2. The source of this sequence is an adult man with Graves' hyperthyroidism. The sequencing sample was made of peripheral blood or thyroid tissue (not recorded which). The CDR3 DNA follows: TGTGCCAGCAGCCTTACGAACACCGGGGGGGCCCGGTTTGGCGAGCAGTACTTC. Residues: CASSLTNTGGARFGEQYF.